Each of the 12 T cell receptor beta chains below was sequenced from the same sample in a study of blood T cell repertoires in COVID-19. Libraries were prepared by immunoSEQ multiplex PCR; TCRdb keeps only in-frame clonotypes and omits some of them. Among about 240,000 clones listed, roughly four fifths were seen once. Sequenced sample: PBMCs or T cells enriched from blood (not recorded which). These receptors were taken from a woman aged 40 to 50 who had been exposed to COVID-19.

The rearrangement links TRBV7-2 to TRBJ1-1; possible D gene TRBD1, 5 bases. Trimming removed 3 bases from V and 1 base from J, with 12 bases in between. Germline V lookup: CDR1 SGHTA, CDR2 FQGNSA. The CDR3 extends over 15 amino acids. This CDR3 reads CASSLFFTGNTEAFF. The CDR3 DNA sequence: TGTGCCAGCAGCTTGTTTTTTACAGGGAACACTGAAGCTTTCTTT.

The chain is built from TRBV6-5 and TRBJ1-1, with 7 bases that match TRBD1. This CDR3 contains 14 residues. Germline V lookup: CDR1 MNHEY, CDR2 SVGAGI. The ends lost 8 bases at V and 0 bases at J; junction bases unmatched: 6. CDR3 nucleotide sequence: TGTGCCAGCGTTCGGGACAGAGTGAACACTGAAGCTTTCTTT. This gives the protein CASVRDRVNTEAFF.

This clone occurred once. V is TRBV7-2 and J is TRBJ2-3; 10 bases line up with TRBD2. CDR1 SGHTA and CDR2 FQGNSA come from the germline V gene. The CDR3 has 17 amino acids. After removal of 5 bases from V and 2 bases from J, the junction contained 10 bases not matched to a gene. DNA for the CDR3: TGTGCCAGCAGCCCAGGGTTAGCGGGGGGCCACACAGATACGCAGTATTTT. Encoded protein: CASSPGLAGGHTDTQYF.

J is TRBJ2-6 and V is TRBV4-1; D is unclear. Trimming took 2 bases from V and 4 from J, leaving 9 bases between them. Germline V gene sequence: CDR1 MGHRA, CDR2 YSYEKL. CDR3 length equals 15 residues. The CDR3 DNA reads TGCGCCAGCAGCCAAACGAGGTACGGGGCCAACGTCCTGACTTTC. This encodes CASSQTRYGANVLTF.

To note about this clone: Sequence at one end of the junction differs from germline and may be a read error. The chain couples TRBV19 to TRBJ1-3; D gene ambiguous. The CDR3 length is 21 residues. Germline values: CDR1 LNHDA, CDR2 SQIVND (reference sequence). The DNA of the CDR3 is TGTGCCAGTAGCCTCAATGGCGTCCAATACGCTCACCAACACTCTGGAGACACCATATATTTT. This codes for CASSLNGVQYAHQHSGDTIYF. Supplemented by reference TRBV19 and TRBJ1-3, the full variable domain reads DGGITQSPKYLFRKEGQNVTLSCEQNLNHDAMYWYRQDPGQGLRLIYYSQIVNDFQKGDIAEGYSVSREKKESFPLTVTSAQKNPTAFYLCASSLNGVQYAHQHSGDTIYFGEGSWLTVV.

This clone was observed a single time. The rearrangement joins TRBV11-2 to TRBJ2-2, with a weak D call TRBD1 (6 bases). The germline gives CDR1 SGHAT, CDR2 FQNNGV. With 3 bases removed from V and 4 bases from J, the gap between germline ends came to 15 bases. The CDR3 consists of 16 residues. The CDR3 sequence: CASSLLGQGSTGELFF. The CDR3 coding sequence is TGTGCCAGCAGCTTGTTGGGTCAGGGGTCCACCGGGGAGCTGTTTTTT.

The chain carries TRBV5-5 and TRBJ1-2; D is uncertain. Germline CDR1 reads SGHKS; CDR2 reads YYEKEE (reference sequence). Trimming stripped 0 bases from V and 0 bases from J, with 9 bases between. The CDR3 covers 15 residues. CDR3 region: CASSLGWSANYGYTF. The CDR3 DNA sequence: TGTGCCAGCAGCTTGGGTTGGTCAGCTAACTATGGCTACACCTTC. Looking up the rest from reference TRBV5-5 and TRBJ1-2 gives the full variable domain: DAGVTQSPTHLIKTRGQQVTLRCSPISGHKSVSWYQQVLGQGPQFIFQYYEKEERGRGNFPDRFSARQFPNYSSELNVNALLLGDSALYLCASSLGWSANYGYTFGSGTRLTVV.

This clone was detected a few times. The chain is built from TRBV7-2 and TRBJ2-2, with TRBD2 as a possible D gene (7 bases). This CDR3 is 16 amino acids long. V shed 7 bases and J shed 0 bases, with 15 bases lying between them. The germline CDR1 and CDR2 sequences are SGHTA and FQGNSA. Here the CDR3 reads CASMRGGATNTGELFF. In DNA, the CDR3 is TGTGCCAGCATGCGTGGGGGGGCCACGAACACCGGGGAGCTGTTTTTT.

This clone showed up just once. This chain links TRBV9 with TRBJ1-1, with a tentative D call TRBD1 (5 bases). The CDR3 length is 14 residues. Trimming took off 4 bases at V and 3 bases at J, with 13 bases between the two ends. From germline, CDR1 is SGDLS and CDR2 YYNGEE. CDR3 nucleotides: TGTGCCAGCAGCCCAAATACAGGACACACTGAAGCTTTCTTT. Its translation is CASSPNTGHTEAFF.

The chain carries TRBV9 and TRBJ1-1; unclear D gene. Germline CDR1 is SGDLS and CDR2 is YYNGEE. Between the trimmed V and J ends, which lost 4 bases and 6 bases, there was a span of 13 bases. CDR3 length: 13 amino acids. The DNA for the CDR3 is TGTGCCAGCAGCCCCCAATACAGTTCTGAAGCTTTCTTT. This sequence encodes CASSPQYSSEAFF.

V usage is TRBV19 and J usage is TRBJ2-2; D not certain. Germline V gene lookup returns CDR1 LNHDA and CDR2 SQIVND (reference sequence). V was cut by 5 bases and J by 1 base, with 8 bases left in between. CDR3 length: 14 residues. The CDR3 region has the DNA TGTGCCAGTAGTCTATCGGGGAACACCGGGGAGCTGTTTTTT. Translating it yields CASSLSGNTGELFF.

The J gene is TRBJ2-2, the V gene TRBV11-3; TRBD1 might be the D (6 bases). Trimming took off 6 bases at V and 5 bases at J, with 16 bases between the two ends. The CDR3 runs to 15 residues. Germline V gene data show CDR1 as SGHNT and CDR2 as YENEEA. DNA for the CDR3: TGTGCCAGCAGTCCTACAGGGACGCCAACCGGGGAGCTGTTTTTT. It codes for CASSPTGTPTGELFF.